The next 4 T cell receptor beta chains were all read from a single sample in a study of blood T cell repertoires in COVID-19. TCRdb keeps only in-frame clones here, not all; method: immunoSEQ multiplex PCR. The sample has some 180,000 clones, about 86% seen once; the top ten hold roughly 11%. Sequenced material: peripheral blood. The receptors come from a man between 65 and 85 years old with active or convalescent COVID-19.

This rearrangement joins TRBV9 to TRBJ2-7; TRBD1 matches 9 bases. CDR3 size: 15 residues. V shed 4 bases and J 3 bases; nucleotides not matched to a gene: 8. Germline assignment: CDR1 SGDLS and CDR2 YYNGEE. CDR3 amino acids: CASSPSPTGGYEQYF. As DNA, the CDR3 is TGTGCCAGCAGCCCATCACCGACAGGGGGCTACGAGCAGTACTTC.

V and J are TRBV2 and TRBJ2-2; tentatively, D is TRBD2 (5 bases). The CDR3 runs to 13 residues. Germline CDR1 and CDR2: SNHLY and FYNNEI. Trimming stripped 3 bases from V and 7 bases from J, with 9 bases between. CDR3 bases: TGTGCCAGCAGTGATCTCCGGGGCGGGGAGCTGTTTTTT. It is translated as CASSDLRGGELFF.

With respect to this clone: The sample carries other DNA sequences with the same CDR3. CDR3 amino acids: CASSEGLAGGYEQYF. CDR3 coding DNA: TGTGCCAGCAGCGAAGGACTAGCGGGAGGCTACGAGCAGTACTTC. The chain carries TRBV9 and TRBJ2-7; TRBD2 agrees at 14 bases. Germline V gives CDR1 SGDLS, CDR2 YYNGEE. V lost 3 bases to trimming and J lost 3 bases; unmatched junction nucleotides: 2. This CDR3 contains 15 residues.

As DNA, the CDR3 is TGTGCCAGCAGCTCCGGACAGGGAAGAGGAAACACCATATATTTT. Amino acids: CASSSGQGRGNTIYF. The J gene is TRBJ1-3, the V gene TRBV5-5, with 8 bases aligning to TRBD1. Unmatched junction bases numbered 6, after V lost 3 bases and J lost 4 bases. The CDR3 loop spans 15 amino acids. The germline V gene encodes CDR1 SGHKS and CDR2 YYEKEE (reference sequence).